Presented here are 13 T cell receptor beta chains from one specimen sequenced in a study of CD8 T cells in Susac syndrome. Reverse transcription of about 0.45 to 1 ug RNA was performed with random hexamers. Via MiXCR, TCRdb re-called the immunoSEQ multiplex PCR reads, giving one row per CDR3 protein. The profile shows 150,000 or so distinct CDR3 sequences, less than 97% of them singletons. The sample was CD8+ T cells from PBMCs. These receptor sequences come from a human donor with multiple sclerosis.

V gene TRBV5-1 combines with J gene TRBJ2-5, with TRBD1 matching 7 bases. V shed 0 bases, J shed 2 bases, and the junction held 4 bases outside the gene matches. In germline, CDR1 is SGHRS, CDR2 YFSETQ. The CDR3 loop spans 15 amino acids. The CDR3 DNA reads as TGCGCCAGCAGCTTGGCCGGGACAGATCAAGAGACCCAGTACTTC. Translated, it gives CASSLAGTDQETQYF.

This rearrangement joins TRBV16 to TRBJ1-2; no definite D call. The V gene's germline CDR1 is KGHSY and CDR2 FQNENV. The CDR3 extends over 15 amino acids. V lost 4 bases, J lost 1 base, and 13 bases lay in between. The CDR3 spells CASSPTGRRNYGYTF. DNA of the CDR3: TGTGCCAGCAGCCCCACCGGACGTCGTAACTATGGCTACACCTTC.

The chain carries TRBV30 and TRBJ1-1, with D hard to call. The germline V and J ends were trimmed by 0 bases and 10 bases, with 12 bases remaining between them. CDR1 and CDR2 from the germline V gene are GTSNPN and SVGIG (reference sequence). This CDR3 is built from 12 residues. CDR3 residues: CAWSVSAEGAFF. DNA of the CDR3: TGTGCCTGGAGTGTATCGGCAGAAGGAGCTTTCTTT.

The gene calls are TRBV27 and TRBJ2-2; no clear D. The CDR3 consists of 12 residues. Trimming removed 4 bases from V and 3 bases from J, with 3 bases in between. Germline values: CDR1 MNHEY, CDR2 SMNVEV (reference sequence). CDR3: CASSSHTGELFF. The CDR3 DNA sequence: TGTGCCAGCAGTTCCCACACCGGGGAGCTGTTTTTT.

The chain employs TRBV25-1 and TRBJ2-7; the match to TRBD1 covers 7 bases. Germline V gene sequence: CDR1 MGHDK, CDR2 SYGVNS. The CDR3 extends over 11 amino acids. The V gene end was trimmed by 10 bases and the J gene end by 4 bases; junction bases not matched to a gene: 4. Here the CDR3 DNA reads TGTGCCACCCGGACAGGATACGAGCAGTACGTC. Protein: CATRTGYEQYV.

J is TRBJ1-2 and V is TRBV6-2 or TRBV6-3, with D hard to call. CDR3 length: 13 residues. V lost 4 bases and J lost 6, with 12 bases in between. Germline V gene sequence: CDR1 MNHEY, CDR2 SVGEGT. CDR3 sequence (DNA): TGTGCCAGCAGTTCCCCCCGGTTGAATGGCTACACCTTC. It specifies CASSSPRLNGYTF.

The rearrangement uses TRBV14 and TRBJ2-3; tentatively, D is TRBD1 or TRBD2 (5 bases each). The CDR3 runs 14 residues. Germline V lookup: CDR1 SGHDN, CDR2 FVKESK. With 8 bases removed from V and 1 base from J, the gap between germline ends came to 13 bases. The CDR3 nucleotides are TGTGCCAGCTCACCGGGGACCCGCACAGATACGCAGTATTTT. It codes for CASSPGTRTDTQYF.

CDR3 sequence reads: CASSAGQAFTYEQYF. The CDR3 bases are TGTGCCAGCAGCGCGGGACAGGCGTTTACCTACGAGCAGTACTTC. The chain combines TRBV7-6 with TRBJ2-7, with 8 bases identical to TRBD1. CDR1 SGHVS and CDR2 FNYEAQ come from the germline V gene. V was clipped by 5 bases and J by 2 bases; unmatched bases: 8. CDR3 length: 15 residues. Combining the CDR3 with reference TRBV7-6 and TRBJ2-7 gives the whole variable domain GAGVSQSPRYKVTKRGQDVALRCDPISGHVSLYWYRQALGQGPEFLTYFNYEAQQDKSGLPNDRFSAERPEGSISTLTIQRTEQRDSAMYRCASSAGQAFTYEQYFGPGTRLTVT.

This chain joins TRBV4-1 and TRBJ2-7; TRBD2 is a possible D gene (5 bases). Trimming pared 1 base from V and 2 bases from J, leaving 9 bases between. CDR1 is MGHRA, CDR2 YSYEKL, per germline. The CDR3 covers 14 residues. This CDR3 is CASSQATGAYEQYF. CDR3 DNA: TGCGCCAGCAGCCAAGCGACCGGGGCCTACGAGCAGTACTTC.

The chain recombines TRBV20-1 with TRBJ2-7, with TRBD2 as a possible D gene (7 bases). In germline, CDR1 is DFQATT, CDR2 SNEGSKA (reference sequence). V shed 5 bases and J shed 3 bases, with 11 bases lying between them. The CDR3 totals 12 residues. The DNA of the CDR3 is TGCAGTGCTGGGGGGGACAACTACGAGCAGTACGTC. Translating it yields CSAGGDNYEQYV.

V is TRBV20-1 and J is TRBJ1-2; 9 bases match TRBD1. The CDR3 sequence is 15 residues long. The junction had 4 bases not matched to a gene; V was cut back by 0 bases and J by 2 bases. CDR1 is DFQATT, CDR2 SNEGSKA, per germline (reference sequence). This CDR3 is CSARDGQGMNYGYTF. The CDR3 region has the DNA TGCAGTGCTAGAGATGGACAGGGGATGAACTATGGCTACACCTTC.

The chain couples TRBV29-1 to TRBJ1-4, with a weak D call TRBD1 (6 bases). Trimming shortened V by 2 bases and J by 4 bases, and 17 bases separated the two germline ends. Per the germline V gene, CDR1 is SQVTM and CDR2 is ANQGSEA. The CDR3 has 16 amino acids. This CDR3 is CSVEQTGWKNNEKLFF. The CDR3 bases are TGCAGCGTTGAACAGACAGGCTGGAAGAATAATGAAAAACTGTTTTTT.

The J gene is TRBJ1-1, the V gene TRBV3-1; D unresolved. Germline CDR1 is LGHDT and CDR2 is YNNKEL (reference sequence). V lost 4 bases and J 3 bases, leaving 6 bases between the germline ends. The CDR3 sequence is 12 residues long. CDR3 DNA: TGTGCCAGCAGCCCATCGGACACTGAAGCTTTCTTT. Its protein is CASSPSDTEAFF.